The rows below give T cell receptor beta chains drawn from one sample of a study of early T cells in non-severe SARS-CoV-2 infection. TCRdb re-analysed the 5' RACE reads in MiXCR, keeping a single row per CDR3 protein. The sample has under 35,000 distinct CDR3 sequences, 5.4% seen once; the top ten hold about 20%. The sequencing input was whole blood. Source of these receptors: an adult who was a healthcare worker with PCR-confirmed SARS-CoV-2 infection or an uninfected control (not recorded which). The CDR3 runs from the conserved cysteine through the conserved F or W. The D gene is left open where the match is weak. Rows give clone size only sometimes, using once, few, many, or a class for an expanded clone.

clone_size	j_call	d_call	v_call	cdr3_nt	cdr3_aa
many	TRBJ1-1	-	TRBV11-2	TGTGCCAGCAGCTTCCTGGGGGAGTTGAACACTGAAGCTTTCTTT	CASSFLGELNTEAFF
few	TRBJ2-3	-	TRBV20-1	TGCAGTGCTAGAGGTACCACCCGGGCGCCTAGCACAGATACGCAGTATTTT	CSARGTTRAPSTDTQYF
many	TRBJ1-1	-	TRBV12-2	TGTGCAAGTCGCCCCAACTCCTGTAGGAACACTGAAGCTTTCTTT	CASRPNSCRNTEAFF
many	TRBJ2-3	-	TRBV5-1	TGCGCCAGCAGCTCGTCGACGGGTGATACGCAGTATTTT	CASSSSTGDTQYF
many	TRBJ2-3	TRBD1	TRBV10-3	TGTGCCACCAACAGGGGTTCAAGCACAGATACGCAGTATTTT	CATNRGSSTDTQYF
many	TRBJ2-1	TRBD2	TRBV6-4	TGTGCCAGCAGCTTTAGCGGGGGGGCGGATGAGCAGTTCTTC	CASSFSGGADEQFF
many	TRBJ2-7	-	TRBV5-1	TGCGCCAGCAGCAATGGATACGAGCAGTACTTC	CASSNGYEQYF
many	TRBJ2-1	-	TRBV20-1	TGCAGTGCTAGAGATGGTGGGACCCCCTACAATGAGCAGTTCTTC	CSARDGGTPYNEQFF
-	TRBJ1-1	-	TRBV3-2	TGTGCCAGCAGCCAAGGACAGGGCTCGACTGAAGCTTTCTTT	CASSQGQGSTEAFF
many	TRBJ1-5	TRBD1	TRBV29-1	TGCAGCGTAAGGGACAGCCAAAATCAGCCCCAGCATTTT	CSVRDSQNQPQHF
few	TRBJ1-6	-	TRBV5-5	TGTGCCAGCAGCTTGGTAGATCGTGGGAATTCACCCCTCCACTTT	CASSLVDRGNSPLHF
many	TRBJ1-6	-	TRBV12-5	TGTGCTAGTGGTTTGGTACCGAATTCACCCCTCCACTTT	CASGLVPNSPLHF
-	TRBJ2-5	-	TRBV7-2	TGTGCCAGCAGCTTAGCCGGGACATACCAAGAGACCCAGTACTTC	CASSLAGTYQETQYF
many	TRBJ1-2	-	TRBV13	TGTGCCAGCAGCCAGGGCGGTTACGTCGGCTACACCTTC	CASSQGGYVGYTF
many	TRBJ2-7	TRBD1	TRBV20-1	TGCAGTGCGCCGGGGGCGGGACAGGGGCACTACGAGCAGTACTTC	CSAPGAGQGHYEQYF
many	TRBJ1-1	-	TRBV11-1	TGTGCCAGCAGCTTAAATCCCCAAGCAATGAACACTGAAGCTTTCTTT	CASSLNPQAMNTEAFF
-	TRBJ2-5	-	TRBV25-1	TGTGTCAGCAGTGAAGGCCGGACCGCGTACCAAGAGACCCAGTACTTC	CVSSEGRTAYQETQYF
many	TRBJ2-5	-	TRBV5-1	TGCGCCAGCAGCTTGGCCGGGCAGGGGGGCCAAGAGACCCAGTACTTC	CASSLAGQGGQETQYF
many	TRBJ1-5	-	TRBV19	TGTGCCAGTACGAGTCAGCCCCAGCATTTT	CASTSQPQHF
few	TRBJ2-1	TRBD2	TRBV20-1	TGCAGTGCTAGCCAACTAGCGGGAACCTACAATGAGCAGTTCTTC	CSASQLAGTYNEQFF
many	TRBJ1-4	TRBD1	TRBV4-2	TGTGCCAGCAGCCAAAACAGGGGCGCGAATGAAAAACTGTTTTTT	CASSQNRGANEKLFF
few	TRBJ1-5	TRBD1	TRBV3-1	TGTGCCAGCAGCCGGGACAGAGATCAGCCCCAGCATTTT	CASSRDRDQPQHF
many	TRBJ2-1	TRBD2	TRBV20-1	TGCAGTGCTTTTACTAGCGGACTTTACAATGAGCAGTTCTTC	CSAFTSGLYNEQFF
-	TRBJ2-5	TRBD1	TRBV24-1	TGTGCCACCAGTGATTCCTACAGGGGTTCCACCCAGTACTTC	CATSDSYRGSTQYF
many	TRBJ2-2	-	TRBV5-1	TGCGCCAGCAGCCAAGGATGGACCGGGGAGCTGTTTTTT	CASSQGWTGELFF
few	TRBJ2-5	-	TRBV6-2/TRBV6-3	TGTGCCAGCACCCCCCTTGGCTCGTTTGGAGAGACCCAGTACTTC	CASTPLGSFGETQYF
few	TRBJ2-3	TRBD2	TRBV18	TGTGCCAGCTCACCAACTAGCGGGAGGGCCAGGATGACAGATACGCAGTATTTT	CASSPTSGRARMTDTQYF
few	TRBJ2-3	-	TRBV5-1	TGCGCCAGCACCCCTCTCCGACAGGATGCTAGCACAGATACGCAGTATTTT	CASTPLRQDASTDTQYF
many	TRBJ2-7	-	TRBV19	TGTGCCAGTAGCCCGGGCTCCCTGGACCGCGAGCAGTACTTC	CASSPGSLDREQYF
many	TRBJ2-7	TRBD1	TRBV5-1	TGCGCCAGCAGCTTGGCGGGACAGGGGGCAGATGAGCAGTACTTC	CASSLAGQGADEQYF
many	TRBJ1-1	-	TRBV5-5	TGTGCCAGCAGCTTGGGATACAGATTCCCGGGAACTGAAGCTTTCTTT	CASSLGYRFPGTEAFF
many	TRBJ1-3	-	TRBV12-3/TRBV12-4	TGTGCCAGCAGTCTAGGGTGGGGGGGCCGAAACACCATATATTTT	CASSLGWGGRNTIYF
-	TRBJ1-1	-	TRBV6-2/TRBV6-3	TGTGCCAGCAGCCTCTTGAGGGGGGTAAACACTGAAGCTTTCTTT	CASSLLRGVNTEAFF
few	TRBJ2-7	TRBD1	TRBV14	TGTGCCAGCAGCCAAGCAGTCGGACAGGGCGCTGTCGAGCAGTACTTC	CASSQAVGQGAVEQYF
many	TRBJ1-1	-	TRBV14	TGTGCCACCCGGGACCAGGGAACCTACACTGAAGCTTTCTTT	CATRDQGTYTEAFF
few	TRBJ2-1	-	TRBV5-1	TGCGCCAGCAGCTCCGGGACTCTCATCAGCTCCTACAATGAGCAGTTCTTC	CASSSGTLISSYNEQFF
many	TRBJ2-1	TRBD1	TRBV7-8	TGTGCCAGCAGCTTGAAGCCGACAGGGAATGAGCAGTTCTTC	CASSLKPTGNEQFF
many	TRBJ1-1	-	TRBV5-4	TGTGCCAGCAGCGTAGCGGGCACTGAAGCTTTCTTT	CASSVAGTEAFF
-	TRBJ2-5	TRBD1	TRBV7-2	TGTGCCAGCAGACGGGACAGCAAAGAGACCCAGTACTTC	CASRRDSKETQYF
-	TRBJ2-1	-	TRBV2	TGTGCCAGCAGTGGCCGTAACGGGAGCATCTCCTACAATGAGCAGTTCTTC	CASSGRNGSISYNEQFF
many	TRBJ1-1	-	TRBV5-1	TGCGCCAGCACCACAGGGTTCAACACTGAAGCTTTCTTT	CASTTGFNTEAFF
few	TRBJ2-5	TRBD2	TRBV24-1	TGTGCCACCAGTGACCCCGCGGGGGGGCCTCAAGAGACCCAGTACTTC	CATSDPAGGPQETQYF